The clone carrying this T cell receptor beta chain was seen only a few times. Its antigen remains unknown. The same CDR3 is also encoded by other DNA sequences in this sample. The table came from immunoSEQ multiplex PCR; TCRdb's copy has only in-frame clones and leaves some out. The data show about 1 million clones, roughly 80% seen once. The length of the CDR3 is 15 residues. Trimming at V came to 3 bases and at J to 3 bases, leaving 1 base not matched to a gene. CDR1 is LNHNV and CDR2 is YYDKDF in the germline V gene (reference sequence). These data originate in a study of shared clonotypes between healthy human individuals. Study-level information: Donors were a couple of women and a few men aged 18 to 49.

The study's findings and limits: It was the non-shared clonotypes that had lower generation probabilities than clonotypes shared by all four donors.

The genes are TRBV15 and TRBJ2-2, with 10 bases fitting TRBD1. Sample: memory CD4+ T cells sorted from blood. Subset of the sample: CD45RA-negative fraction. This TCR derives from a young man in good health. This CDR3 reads CATSRGTGDTGELFF. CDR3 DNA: TGTGCCACCAGCAGGGGGACAGGGGACACCGGGGAGCTGTTTTTT.